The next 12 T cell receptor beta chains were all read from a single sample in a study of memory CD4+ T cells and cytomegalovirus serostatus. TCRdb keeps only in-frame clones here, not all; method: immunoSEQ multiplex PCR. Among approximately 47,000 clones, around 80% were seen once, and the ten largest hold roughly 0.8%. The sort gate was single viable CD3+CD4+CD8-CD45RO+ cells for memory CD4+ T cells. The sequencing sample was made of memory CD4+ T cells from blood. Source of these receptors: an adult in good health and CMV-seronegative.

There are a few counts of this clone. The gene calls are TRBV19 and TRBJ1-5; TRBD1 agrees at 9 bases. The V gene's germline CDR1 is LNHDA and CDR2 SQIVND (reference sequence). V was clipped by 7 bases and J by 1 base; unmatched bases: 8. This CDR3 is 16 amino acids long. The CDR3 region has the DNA TGTGCCAGTACCCCGGGACAGGGCCAAAGCAATCAGCCCCAGCATTTT. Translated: CASTPGQGQSNQPQHF.

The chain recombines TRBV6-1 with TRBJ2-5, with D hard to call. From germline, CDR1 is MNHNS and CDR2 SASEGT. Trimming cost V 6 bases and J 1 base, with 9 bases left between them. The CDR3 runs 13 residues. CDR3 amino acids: CASSNTIQETQYF. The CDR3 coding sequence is TGTGCCAGCAGCAACACAATCCAAGAGACCCAGTACTTC.

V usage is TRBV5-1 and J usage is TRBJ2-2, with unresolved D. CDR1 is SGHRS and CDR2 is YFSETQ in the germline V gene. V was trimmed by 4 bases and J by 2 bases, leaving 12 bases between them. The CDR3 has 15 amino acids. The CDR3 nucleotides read TGCGCCAGCAGCCCCGCCTGGTTTAACACCGGGGAGCTGTTTTTT. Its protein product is CASSPAWFNTGELFF.

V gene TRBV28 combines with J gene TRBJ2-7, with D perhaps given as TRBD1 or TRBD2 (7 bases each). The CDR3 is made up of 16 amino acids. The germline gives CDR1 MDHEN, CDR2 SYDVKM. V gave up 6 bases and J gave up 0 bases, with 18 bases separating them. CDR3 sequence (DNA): TGTGCCAGCAGCCCAGGGGGGGGAGGTGGCTCCTACGAGCAGTACTTC. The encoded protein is CASSPGGGGGSYEQYF.

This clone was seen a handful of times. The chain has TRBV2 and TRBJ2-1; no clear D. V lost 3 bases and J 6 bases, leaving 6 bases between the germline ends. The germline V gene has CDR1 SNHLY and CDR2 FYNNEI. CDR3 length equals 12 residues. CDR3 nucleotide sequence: TGTGCCAGCAGTGAGTATGCCAATGAGCAGTTCTTC. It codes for CASSEYANEQFF. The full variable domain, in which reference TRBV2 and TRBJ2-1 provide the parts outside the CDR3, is EPEVTQTPSHQVTQMGQEVILRCVPISNHLYFYWYRQILGQKVEFLVSFYNNEISEKSEIFDDQFSVERPDGSNFTLKIRSTKLEDSAMYFCASSEYANEQFFGPGTRLTVL.

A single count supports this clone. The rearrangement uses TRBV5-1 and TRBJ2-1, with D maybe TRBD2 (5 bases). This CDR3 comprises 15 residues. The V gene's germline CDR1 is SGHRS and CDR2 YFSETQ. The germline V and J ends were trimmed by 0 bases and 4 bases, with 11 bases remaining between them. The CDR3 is CASSLAVGGYNEQFF. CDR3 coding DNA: TGCGCCAGCAGCTTGGCAGTGGGCGGGTACAATGAGCAGTTCTTC.

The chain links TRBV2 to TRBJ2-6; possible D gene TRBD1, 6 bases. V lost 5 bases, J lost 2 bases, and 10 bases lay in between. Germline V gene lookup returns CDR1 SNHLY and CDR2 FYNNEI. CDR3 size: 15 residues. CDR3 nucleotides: TGTGCCAGCAGTTTTTCAGGGGCTGGGGCCAACGTCCTGACTTTC. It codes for CASSFSGAGANVLTF.

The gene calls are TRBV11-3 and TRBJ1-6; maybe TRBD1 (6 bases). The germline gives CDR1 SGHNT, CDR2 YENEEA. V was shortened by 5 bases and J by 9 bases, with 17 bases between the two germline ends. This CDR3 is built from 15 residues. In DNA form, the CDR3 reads TGTGCCAGCAGCGCCGAGGGGACAAGAGGTTCACCCCTCCACTTT. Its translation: CASSAEGTRGSPLHF.

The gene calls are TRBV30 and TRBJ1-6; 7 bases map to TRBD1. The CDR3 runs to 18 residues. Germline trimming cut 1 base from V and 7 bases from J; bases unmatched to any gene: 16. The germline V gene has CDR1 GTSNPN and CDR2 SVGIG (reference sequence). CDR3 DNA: TGTGCCTGGAGTGCACGCCAGTGGGACAGCCGGTCGAATTCACCCCTCCACTTT. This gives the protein CAWSARQWDSRSNSPLHF.

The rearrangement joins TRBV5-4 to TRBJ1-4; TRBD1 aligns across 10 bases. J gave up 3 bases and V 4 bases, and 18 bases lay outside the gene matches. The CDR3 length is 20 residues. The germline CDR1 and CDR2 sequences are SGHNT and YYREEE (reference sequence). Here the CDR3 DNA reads TGTGCCAGCAGCCTTTGGGGCCCCGAGACAGGGGGCAAGTCTAATGAAAAACTGTTTTTT. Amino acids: CASSLWGPETGGKSNEKLFF.

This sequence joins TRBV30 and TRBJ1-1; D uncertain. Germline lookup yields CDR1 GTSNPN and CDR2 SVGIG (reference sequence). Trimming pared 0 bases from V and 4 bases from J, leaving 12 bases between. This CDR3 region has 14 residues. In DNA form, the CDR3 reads TGTGCCTGGAGTGTCTTCAGTTGGTCCACTGAAGCTTTCTTT. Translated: CAWSVFSWSTEAFF.

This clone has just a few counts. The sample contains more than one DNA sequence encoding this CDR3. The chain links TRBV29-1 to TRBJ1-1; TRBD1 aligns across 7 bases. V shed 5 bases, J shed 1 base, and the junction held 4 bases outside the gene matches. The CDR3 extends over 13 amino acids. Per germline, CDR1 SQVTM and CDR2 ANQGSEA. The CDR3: CSVLGQRNTEAFF. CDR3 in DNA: TGCAGCGTTCTGGGACAGAGGAACACTGAAGCTTTCTTT.